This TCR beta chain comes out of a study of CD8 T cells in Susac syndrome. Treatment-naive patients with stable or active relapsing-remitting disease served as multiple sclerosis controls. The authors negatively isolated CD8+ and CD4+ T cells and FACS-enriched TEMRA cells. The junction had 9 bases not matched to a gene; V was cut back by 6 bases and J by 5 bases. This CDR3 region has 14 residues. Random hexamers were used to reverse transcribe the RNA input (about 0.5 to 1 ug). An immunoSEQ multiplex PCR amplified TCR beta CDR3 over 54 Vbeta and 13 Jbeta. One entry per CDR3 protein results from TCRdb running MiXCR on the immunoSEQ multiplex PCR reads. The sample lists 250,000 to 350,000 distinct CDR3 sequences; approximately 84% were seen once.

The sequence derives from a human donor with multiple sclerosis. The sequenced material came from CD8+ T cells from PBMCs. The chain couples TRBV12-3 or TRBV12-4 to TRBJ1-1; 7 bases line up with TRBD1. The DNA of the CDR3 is TGTGCCAGCAGCCTAACAGGGGTAATTACTGAAGCTTTCTTT. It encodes CASSLTGVITEAFF.